This paragraph covers one T cell receptor beta chain sequence. What it recognizes is unknown. Data came from immunoSEQ multiplex PCR; TCRdb stores just in-frame clones and leaves some out. The sample carries 80,000 to 100,000 clones, about 92% recorded once. CDR3 size: 15 residues. The V and J ends lost 1 base and 6 bases respectively, with 16 bases between them. Germline V gives CDR1 SGHDN, CDR2 FVKESK. This entry comes from a study of PD-1 blockade in classical Hodgkin lymphoma. Time point defined: cycle 4 day 1 (C4D1), after more than 5 weeks of nivolumab. Relapse after autologous stem cell transplantation occurred in every patient, and brentuximab vedotin exposure varied. Complete response, partial response or progressive disease constituted the best response categories observed. The study's findings and limits: Some patients started nivolumab under 1 year after ASCT, and they were excluded. By C4D1, diversity of CD4+ TCRs had risen significantly, whereas that of CD8+ TCRs had not.

The rearrangement uses TRBV14 and TRBJ2-7; D might be TRBD1 (6 bases). The TCR sequence derives from a human donor with classical Hodgkin lymphoma. The material sequenced was peripheral blood mononuclear cells (PBMCs), taken before the fourth cycle of nivolumab. DNA of the CDR3: TGTGCCAGCAGCCAAGGACAGGTTTGGGGGCGCGAGCAGTACTTC. It translates to CASSQGQVWGREQYF.